This T cell receptor (beta chain) was sequenced in a study of OX40 agonist ivuxolimab in advanced cancers. Whole-study context: Each dose-escalation patient presented with hepatocellular carcinoma, melanoma, renal cell or head and neck cancer.

The table came from immunoSEQ multiplex PCR; TCRdb's copy has only in-frame clones and leaves some out. The sample lists about 19,000 clones; roughly 80% were seen once. V lost 2 bases and J lost 5, with 9 bases in between. Germline CDR1 is MDHEN and CDR2 is SYDVKM. This CDR3 comprises 13 residues. The chain has TRBV28 and TRBJ1-1; D not certain. This sample comprised CD4+ or CD8+ T cells sorted from blood, obtained in a trial of the OX40 agonist ivuxolimab. The sequence came from an adult with an advanced solid tumor such as melanoma, head and neck, liver or kidney cancer. The CDR3 coding sequence is TGTGCCAGCAGTTTACCGCTGGGGACTGAAGCTTTCTTT. The encoded protein is CASSLPLGTEAFF.